This entry features one T cell receptor (beta chain) sequence. There are no base qualities to consult, and no much larger clone falls within one base. Thawed, overnight-rested PBMC were stained with GMM-loaded CD1B tetramer, a Live/Dead dye and anti-CD3, then sorted on a FACS Aria II. The CD1B tetramers were loaded with C32 glucose monomycolate that had been purified from Rhodococcus equi. Before cryopreservation, the PBMC later used for tetramer sorting had been depleted of CD14-expressing monocytes as part of a separate study. From each donor, about 100,000 tetramer-negative cells were sorted and analyzed together with the tetramer-positive cells. Antigen-specific T cells were sorted from a handful of healthy South African adults using GMM-loaded CD1B tetramers. In the germline V gene (reference sequence), CDR1 corresponds to SEHNR and CDR2 to FQNEAQ. V sheds 5 bases and J sheds 5 bases, leaving 13 bases between their ends. The CDR3 runs 13 amino acids, cysteine and phenylalanine included. The DNA shown is the 39-base CDR3, in frame from base 1.

The entry originates in a study of T cells in tuberculosis (dated by TCRdb to 2017 to 2018). At the level of the whole study: The study combined CD1B tetramers and high-throughput TCR immunosequencing to characterize T cells specific for the mycobacterial lipid antigen glucose monomycolate (GMM). What the authors observed across the whole study: T cells that bind the CD1B-GMM tetramer with low affinity may not have been captured by the stringent sort gate.

TCR-alpha and TCR-beta chains were sequenced unpaired, so chain pairing information was not available. The immunoSEQ multiplex PCR assay was used to generate TCR libraries, with TCR-beta and/or TCR-alpha/delta assays applied to each sample. The amplified TCR libraries were sequenced using the Illumina high-throughput platform. Processing in the source paper ran as follows. Clustering and dimensionality reduction relied on pairwise TCRdist distances among GMM-specific receptors from T cells that were either sorted ex vivo or expanded in vitro. Sequence motifs defined by gene usage and CDR3 content were checked for enrichment by comparing tetramer-positive and tetramer-negative populations. Held by TCRdb, this immuneACCESS table contains in-frame sequences only and omits some clones. Under half of the omission traces to an unresolved V gene where checked; the cause of the rest is unknown. V and J calls and clone size come straight from that table; D and trimming were deduced from the DNA. For this sample there are about 59,000 clones; 81% appear just once. The ten most abundant clones make up roughly 12% of the sample.

Sequenced input: CD1b-GMM tetramer-negative cells sorted from PBMCs. The sample's cell subset or site label is to be understood as: T cells not binding CD1B-GMM tetramer, sorted from same donor. Here the chain combines TRBV7-9 and TRBJ2-7; TRBD2 is a possible D gene, resting on 5 matching bases. The receptor was isolated from an adult woman with latent tuberculosis. The nucleotide sequence reads as follows: TGTGCCAGCAGCAGCCGAGCGGTGGACGAGCAGTACTTC. Translated, this gives CASSSRAVDEQYF.